Shown below are 10 T cell receptor beta chains from a single sample sequenced in a study of T cell repertoires in cytomegalovirus infection. TCRdb re-called the reads through MiXCR, storing one row per CDR3 protein. The repertoire holds some 170,000 distinct CDR3 sequences, about a sixth seen once, with roughly 24% in the top ten. The material sequenced was CD8+ T cells from PBMCs. The receptors stem from a human donor in good health (CMV status not recorded). Some clones in this sample may be carry-over from other donors' samples.

The CDR3 DNA sequence: TGTGCCAGCAGTCCCCGGGCTAGCGGGGCTGGAGATACGCAGTATTTT. Translated: CASSPRASGAGDTQYF. The chain is built from TRBV12-3 or TRBV12-4 and TRBJ2-3; 9 bases agree with TRBD2. The CDR3 consists of 16 residues. J lost 5 bases, V lost 5 bases, and 11 bases had no gene match.

V and J are TRBV6-2 or TRBV6-3 and TRBJ2-7; D ambiguous. Trimming shortened V by 3 bases and J by 0 bases, and 21 bases separated the two germline ends. CDR3 length: 18 amino acids. Germline CDR1 is MNHEY and CDR2 is SVGEGT. The CDR3 loop is CASSYLSQALQSSYEQYF. DNA for the CDR3: TGTGCCAGCAGTTATCTTTCCCAGGCCCTCCAAAGCTCCTACGAGCAGTACTTC.

This clonotype has more than one count but fewer than ten. The V call is TRBV12-3 or TRBV12-4, the J call TRBJ1-2, with a weak D call TRBD1 (6 bases). Trimming cost V 3 bases and J 5 bases, with 7 bases left between them. This CDR3 region has 12 residues. CDR3 nucleotides: TGTGCCAGCAGTTTTGGGACATATGGCTACACCTTC. Amino acid sequence: CASSFGTYGYTF.

Only one count was recorded for this clonotype. The CDR3 region is CASSSDKYSNQPQHF. CDR3 sequence (DNA): TGTGCCAGCAGTTCCGACAAGTATAGCAATCAGCCCCAGCATTTT. This sequence joins TRBV28 and TRBJ1-5; D gene uncertain. Trimming removed 4 bases from V and 0 bases from J, with 10 bases in between. This CDR3 has 15 residues. CDR1 is MDHEN and CDR2 is SYDVKM in the germline V gene.

V gene TRBV20-1 combines with J gene TRBJ2-3, with D perhaps given as TRBD1 or TRBD2 (5 bases each). The germline V gene encodes CDR1 DFQATT and CDR2 SNEGSKA (reference sequence). The CDR3 contains 15 residues. V was cut by 5 bases and J by 4 bases, with 19 bases left in between. Written as DNA, the CDR3 is TGCAGTGCTCCCGGGACCGCTCACAGACCAGATACGCAGTATTTT. Translation: CSAPGTAHRPDTQYF.

The chain links TRBV4-1 to TRBJ1-2; D possibly corresponds to TRBD1 (5 bases). V was trimmed by 0 bases and J by 4 bases, leaving 12 bases between them. This CDR3 region has 15 residues. From germline, CDR1 is MGHRA and CDR2 YSYEKL. CDR3 sequence (DNA): TGCGCCAGCAGCCAAGATTCAGGGCAGATCTATGGCTACACCTTC. Protein product: CASSQDSGQIYGYTF.

This clonotype was observed at least ten times. The V gene is TRBV7-6, the J gene TRBJ2-7, with 9 bases matching TRBD1. There are 15 residues in the CDR3. The trim removed 5 bases at V and 2 bases at J, leaving 7 bases unmatched. Germline V gene data show CDR1 as SGHVS and CDR2 as FNYEAQ. The CDR3 coding sequence is TGTGCCAGCAGCCCGCCCGGGACAGGGCCCTACGAGCAGTACTTC. Its translation: CASSPPGTGPYEQYF.

The rearrangement joins TRBV2 to TRBJ2-1; no reliable D call. Trimming cost V 4 bases and J 12 bases, with 13 bases left between them. The CDR3 spans 12 residues. From germline, CDR1 is SNHLY and CDR2 FYNNEI. CDR3 bases: TGTGCCAGCAGTGTTGATCCCAGAGGGCAGTTCTTC. It is translated as CASSVDPRGQFF.

The V call is TRBV7-3, the J call TRBJ2-3; the match to TRBD1 covers 9 bases. Germline V gene lookup returns CDR1 SGHTA and CDR2 FQGTGA. The CDR3 loop spans 15 amino acids. The V gene end was trimmed by 5 bases and the J gene end by 4 bases; junction bases not matched to a gene: 7. This CDR3 is CASSGTGSQPDTQYF. CDR3 DNA sequence: TGTGCCAGCAGCGGGACAGGGAGCCAGCCAGATACGCAGTATTTT.

The chain couples TRBV7-9 to TRBJ2-7; D may be TRBD1 or TRBD2 (6 bases each). Germline V CDR1 and CDR2: SEHNR, FQNEAQ (reference sequence). V lost 4 bases, J lost 3 bases, and 16 bases lay in between. The CDR3 has 15 amino acids. The CDR3 is CASSSPGGGGYEQYF. As DNA, the CDR3 is TGTGCCAGCAGCTCCCCCGGTGGAGGGGGCTACGAGCAGTACTTC.